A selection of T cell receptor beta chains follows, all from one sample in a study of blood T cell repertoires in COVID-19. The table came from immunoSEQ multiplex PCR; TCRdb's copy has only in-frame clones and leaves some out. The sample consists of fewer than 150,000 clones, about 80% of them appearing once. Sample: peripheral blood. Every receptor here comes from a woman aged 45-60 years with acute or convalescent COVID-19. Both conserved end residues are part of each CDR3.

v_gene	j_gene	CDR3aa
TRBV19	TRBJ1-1	CASSRRQGAGTEAFF
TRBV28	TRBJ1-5	CASSLWDPGGGQPQHF
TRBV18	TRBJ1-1	CASSGQGNTEAFF
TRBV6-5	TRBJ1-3	CASSPRGLGNTIYF
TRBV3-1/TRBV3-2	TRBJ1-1	CASSQRGSGAEAFF
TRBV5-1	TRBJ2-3	CASSTSAGGPGDTQYF
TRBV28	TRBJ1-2	CASSLRTPANYGYTF
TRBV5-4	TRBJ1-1	CASSLWEGMAEAFF
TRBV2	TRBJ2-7	CASSVGTSGSEQYF
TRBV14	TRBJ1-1	CASSPPGQGTEAFF
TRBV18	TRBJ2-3	CASSPPRGSADTQYF
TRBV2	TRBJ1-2	CASSEAAEPRQGTLYGYTF
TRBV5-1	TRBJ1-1	CASSFRSLNTEAFF
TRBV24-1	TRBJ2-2	CATSDQAVNRGRTGTGELFF
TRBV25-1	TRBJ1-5	CASEGGYNQPQHF